These 9 T cell receptor beta chains originate from one sample sequenced in a study of T cells in Graves' hyperthyroidism and ophthalmopathy. It was RNA transcripts that yielded the amplified TCR beta CDR3 regions. The TCR CDR3 was amplified in a first-round RT-PCR using the HTBI primer set. Via MiXCR, TCRdb re-called the multiplex PCR reads, giving one row per CDR3 protein. Of about 200,000 distinct CDR3 sequences in the sample, about 15% were seen once. Sequenced material: blood. These receptors were collected from a woman in her forties or fifties with Graves' hyperthyroidism.

The sample holds many counts of this clonotype. The chain employs TRBV6-1 and TRBJ2-2; no clear D gene. The ends were cut back, 2 bases at V and 5 bases at J, with 6 bases in the middle. CDR1 is MNHNS, CDR2 SASEGT, per germline. This CDR3 is 13 amino acids long. The CDR3 DNA is TGTGCCAGCAGTGAAAAAGGGACCGGGGAGCTGTTTTTT. Residues: CASSEKGTGELFF.

This clonotype was detected only once. This chain uses TRBV5-1 with TRBJ2-3; D unresolved. V shed 6 bases and J shed 2 bases, with 13 bases lying between them. CDR1 SGHRS and CDR2 YFSETQ come from the germline V gene. CDR3 length: 14 amino acids. CDR3 in DNA: TGCGCCAGCATCCGGTCCTTGGACACAGATACGCAGTATTTT. This sequence encodes CASIRSLDTDTQYF.

This clonotype was recorded a few times. J is TRBJ2-1 and V is TRBV15; the D gene is possibly TRBD2 (5 bases). The CDR3 runs to 16 residues. Trimming removed 0 bases at V and 7 bases at J, with 16 bases between. Germline loops: CDR1 LNHNV, CDR2 YYDKDF (reference sequence). CDR3 loop: CATSRERPGGRNEQFF. In DNA form, the CDR3 reads TGTGCCACCAGCAGAGAGAGACCTGGAGGCAGGAATGAGCAGTTCTTC. The full variable domain, its missing parts supplied by reference TRBV15 and TRBJ2-1, is DAMVIQNPRYQVTQFGKPVTLSCSQTLNHNVMYWYQQKSSQAPKLLFHYYDKDFNNEADTPDNFQSRRPNTSFCFLDIRSPGLGDTAMYLCATSRERPGGRNEQFFGPGTRLTVL.

J is TRBJ2-6 and V is TRBV29-1, with 7 bases matching TRBD1. The V segment lost 5 bases and the J segment 0 bases; nucleotides outside the gene matches: 1. CDR3 length equals 14 residues. Germline V gene sequence: CDR1 SQVTM, CDR2 ANQGSEA. CDR3 loop: CSVSGGSGANVLTF. For the CDR3, the DNA is TGCAGCGTTTCAGGGGGCTCTGGGGCCAACGTCCTGACTTTC.

This clonotype came up many times. This rearrangement joins TRBV7-8 to TRBJ1-2; no definite D call. V was clipped by 2 bases and J by 6 bases, with 10 bases between them. The CDR3 is made up of 13 amino acids. Germline V gene data show CDR1 as SGHVS and CDR2 as FQNEAQ. CDR3 amino acids: CASSLLDSNGYTF. The CDR3 nucleotides are TGTGCCAGCAGCTTATTGGACTCCAATGGCTACACCTTC.

In the case of this clonotype: One end of the junction is discordant with germline, which a read error may explain. The V gene is TRBV19, the J gene TRBJ1-1; D not resolved. This CDR3 contains 13 residues. CDR1 and CDR2 from the germline V gene are LNHDA and SQIVND (reference sequence). CDR3 sequence reads: CASTRPLSPEASF. The CDR3 DNA is TGTGCCAGTACGAGGCCCCTTTCTCCTGAAGCTTCCTTT.

V gene TRBV9 combines with J gene TRBJ2-7, with D tentatively TRBD2 (7 bases). Trimming took off 3 bases at V and 0 bases at J, with 10 bases between the two ends. CDR1 and CDR2 from the germline V gene are SGDLS and YYNGEE. The CDR3 length is 14 residues. The CDR3 reads CASSAGDYSYEQYF. The DNA of the CDR3 is TGTGCCAGCAGCGCAGGGGACTACTCCTACGAGCAGTACTTC.

This clonotype was seen at least ten times. The rearrangement uses TRBV28 and TRBJ1-1, with D unclear. The V end lost 2 bases, the J end lost 2 bases, and 12 bases lay between the germline ends. There are 15 residues in the CDR3. CDR1 is MDHEN, CDR2 SYDVKM, per germline. The CDR3 DNA follows: TGTGCCAGCAGTTTAGGGCCTAGAGGTAACACTGAAGCTTTCTTT. Protein product: CASSLGPRGNTEAFF.

This clonotype came up many times. The rearrangement links TRBV6-6 to TRBJ2-3; the D gene is possibly TRBD1 (5 bases). This CDR3 comprises 16 residues. Trimming took 1 base from V and 0 from J, leaving 11 bases between them. Germline V gene data show CDR1 as MNHNY and CDR2 as SVGAGI (reference sequence). This chain's CDR3 is CASSYFVGPSTDTQYF. CDR3 bases: TGTGCCAGCAGTTACTTTGTGGGGCCTAGCACAGATACGCAGTATTTT.